The 27 T cell receptor beta chains below come from one sample, sequenced in a study of blood T cell repertoires in COVID-19. Method: immunoSEQ multiplex PCR; TCRdb's copy keeps in-frame clones and lacks some. The data contain roughly 160,000 clones, around 83% of them singletons. The sample taken for sequencing was peripheral blood. Receptor source: a man in his forties or fifties with acute or convalescent COVID-19.

The chain joins TRBV27 to TRBJ2-3; D is possibly TRBD2 (6 bases). Trimming pared 8 bases from V and 0 bases from J, leaving 15 bases between. The CDR3 sequence is 15 residues long. From germline, CDR1 is MNHEY and CDR2 SMNVEV (reference sequence). CDR3 in DNA: TGTGCCAGCCTCAAAGTCGGGGGAAGCACAGATACGCAGTATTTT. Its protein product is CASLKVGGSTDTQYF.

A single count supports this clone. The rearrangement joins TRBV29-1 to TRBJ1-2; no reliable D call. The CDR3 loop spans 13 amino acids. The germline gives CDR1 SQVTM, CDR2 ANQGSEA. V lost 1 base and J 4 bases, leaving 10 bases between the germline ends. Here the CDR3 DNA reads TGCAGCGTTGAAGTGAGAGGGATCTATGGCTACACCTTC. It yields the protein CSVEVRGIYGYTF.

The J gene is TRBJ2-1, the V gene TRBV29-1, with a tentative D call TRBD2 (5 bases). Germline V lookup: CDR1 SQVTM, CDR2 ANQGSEA. This CDR3 is 13 amino acids long. Trimming stripped 6 bases from V and 4 bases from J, with 13 bases between. CDR3 nucleotides: TGCAGCGTAGCCTGGACTCGGTACAATGAGCAGTTCTTC. Translated, it gives CSVAWTRYNEQFF.

This chain uses TRBV24-1 with TRBJ2-7; tentatively, D is TRBD1 (5 bases). With 6 bases removed from V and 3 bases from J, the gap between germline ends came to 11 bases. Germline V gene lookup returns CDR1 KGHDR and CDR2 SFDVKD. The CDR3 runs 13 residues. CDR3 nucleotides: TGTGCCACCAGTAGAACAGGATACTACGAGCAGTACTTC. Its protein product is CATSRTGYYEQYF.

V is TRBV11-2 and J is TRBJ2-5; weak D call: TRBD1 (5 bases). The CDR3 totals 14 residues. V was clipped by 3 bases and J by 5 bases, with 13 bases between them. The germline V gene encodes CDR1 SGHAT and CDR2 FQNNGV. The DNA for the CDR3 is TGTGCCAGCAGCTTCGGGCAGGGCAGGGAGACCCAGTACTTC. Protein: CASSFGQGRETQYF. Based on the CDR3 plus reference TRBV11-2 and TRBJ2-5, the full variable domain is EAGVAQSPRYKIIEKRQSVAFWCNPISGHATLYWYQQILGQGPKLLIQFQNNGVVDDSQLPKDRFSAERLKGVDSTLKIQPAKLEDSAVYLCASSFGQGRETQYFGPGTRLLVL.

This rearrangement joins TRBV11-2 to TRBJ1-1; maybe TRBD1 (6 bases). V was trimmed by 6 bases and J by 2 bases, leaving 16 bases between them. The germline V gene encodes CDR1 SGHAT and CDR2 FQNNGV. This CDR3 has 15 residues. CDR3 amino acids: CASSPPGGGNTEAFF. The CDR3 bases are TGTGCCAGCAGTCCCCCGGGGGGGGGCAACACTGAAGCTTTCTTT.

The chain has TRBV24-1 and TRBJ2-1, with TRBD1 as a possible D gene (5 bases). The CDR3 has 14 residues. The germline V and J ends were trimmed by 2 bases and 3 bases, with 7 bases remaining between them. Germline loops: CDR1 KGHDR, CDR2 SFDVKD. In DNA form, the CDR3 reads TGTGCCACCAGTGATTATACAGGCTACAATGAGCAGTTCTTC. Translating gives CATSDYTGYNEQFF.

This chain links TRBV18 with TRBJ2-1; 8 bases map to TRBD1. This CDR3 is 14 amino acids long. Germline CDR1 and CDR2: KGHSH and LQKENI. Trimming at V came to 3 bases and at J to 7 bases, leaving 5 bases not matched to a gene. The CDR3 DNA is TGTGCCAGCTCACCCCGGACAGGGATAAATGAGCAGTTCTTC. Its protein is CASSPRTGINEQFF.

J is TRBJ1-1 and V is TRBV6-1; 7 bases are a match to TRBD1. Germline CDR1 reads MNHNS; CDR2 reads SASEGT. Trimming removed 2 bases from V and 3 bases from J; junction bases left unmatched: 0. The CDR3 spans 13 residues. CDR3 sequence (DNA): TGTGCCAGCAGTGAACAGGGGGACACTGAAGCTTTCTTT. Translating it yields CASSEQGDTEAFF.

The gene calls are TRBV13 and TRBJ2-5; TRBD2 matches at 10 bases. The V gene end was trimmed by 3 bases and the J gene end by 5 bases; junction bases not matched to a gene: 6. There are 15 residues in the CDR3. CDR1 is PRHDT and CDR2 is FYEKMQ in the germline V gene (reference sequence). The CDR3 bases are TGTGCCAGCAGCTTCAGCGGGGGGGCCGGGGAGACCCAGTACTTC. Translating it yields CASSFSGGAGETQYF.

The chain joins TRBV2 to TRBJ1-4, with D maybe TRBD1 (5 bases). Germline CDR1 reads SNHLY; CDR2 reads FYNNEI. Trimming cost V 4 bases and J 8 bases, with 14 bases left between them. The CDR3 runs to 14 residues. Written as DNA, the CDR3 is TGTGCCAGCAGTGGTCAGGGTGGGAAAGAAAAACTGTTTTTT. This codes for CASSGQGGKEKLFF.

The chain uses TRBV6-6 and TRBJ2-2; a possible D gene is TRBD1 (6 bases). Trimming shortened V by 5 bases and J by 5 bases, and 15 bases separated the two germline ends. The CDR3 runs 15 residues. Germline V lookup: CDR1 MNHNY, CDR2 SVGAGI (reference sequence). CDR3 region: CASSPGQRGTGELFF. CDR3 DNA sequence: TGTGCCAGCAGTCCCGGACAGCGCGGTACCGGGGAGCTGTTTTTT.

The chain employs TRBV28 and TRBJ1-3; tentative D call: TRBD1 (6 bases). The germline gives CDR1 MDHEN, CDR2 SYDVKM. This CDR3 has 15 amino acids. Between the trimmed V and J ends, which lost 3 bases and 3 bases, there was a span of 12 bases. The CDR3 here is CASSFFTGYGNTIYF. CDR3 coding DNA: TGTGCCAGCAGTTTTTTTACAGGGTATGGAAACACCATATATTTT. The variable domain in full, with the rest retrieved from reference TRBV28 and TRBJ1-3, is DVKVTQSSRYLVKRTGEKVFLECVQDMDHENMFWYRQDPGLGLRLIYFSYDVKMKEKGDIPEGYSVSREKKERFSLILESASTNQTSMYLCASSFFTGYGNTIYFGEGSWLTVV.

This rearrangement joins TRBV9 to TRBJ1-2; D unresolved. This CDR3 contains 13 residues. The ends were cut back, 4 bases at V and 4 bases at J, with 11 bases in the middle. From germline, CDR1 is SGDLS and CDR2 YYNGEE. The CDR3 protein is CASSRSGPYGYTF. CDR3 coding DNA: TGTGCCAGCAGCCGCAGCGGGCCCTATGGCTACACCTTC.

CDR3 in DNA: TGTGCCAGCAGCCCGACAGGACCTGGAAACACCATATATTTT. Protein: CASSPTGPGNTIYF. V and J are TRBV7-9 and TRBJ1-3; D is possibly TRBD1 (6 bases). V lost 5 bases to trimming and J lost 2 bases, with 10 bases between them. CDR3 length equals 14 residues. Germline V gene sequence: CDR1 SEHNR, CDR2 FQNEAQ (reference sequence).

This clone was observed a single time. The chain couples TRBV11-2 to TRBJ1-3; D is unresolved. This CDR3 is built from 14 residues. Germline V lookup: CDR1 SGHAT, CDR2 FQNNGV. Trimming removed 3 bases at V and 0 bases at J, with 6 bases between. The CDR3, as DNA: TGTGCCAGCAGCTTTGGAGACTCTGGAAACACCATATATTTT. Protein product: CASSFGDSGNTIYF.

This clone showed up just a few times. V usage is TRBV3-1 (or the pseudogene TRBV3-2) and J usage is TRBJ1-2; D is possibly TRBD1 (5 bases). Trimming left V 6 bases short and J 4 bases short, with 18 bases between. There are 15 residues in the CDR3. CDR1 is LGHDT, CDR2 YNNKEL, per germline (reference sequence). In DNA, the CDR3 is TGTGCCAGCAGACGAATGGGGGGAATAGCCTATGGCTACACCTTC. It codes for CASRRMGGIAYGYTF.

The chain joins TRBV4-1 to TRBJ1-1, with D tentatively TRBD1 (6 bases). Trimming removed 1 base at V and 1 base at J, with 13 bases between. Germline values: CDR1 MGHRA, CDR2 YSYEKL. There are 16 residues in the CDR3. The CDR3 reads CASSQGQGPKNTEAFF. CDR3 DNA sequence: TGCGCCAGCAGCCAAGGTCAGGGGCCTAAGAACACTGAAGCTTTCTTT.

This rearrangement joins TRBV9 to TRBJ1-6; TRBD1 agrees at 9 bases. CDR1 SGDLS and CDR2 YYNGEE come from the germline V gene. The CDR3 covers 15 residues. V dropped 1 base and J dropped 8; count of bases not matched to a gene: 4. CDR3 nucleotide sequence: TGTGCCAGCAGCGTAAGGGACAGGGAATATTCACCCCTCCACTTT. The encoded protein is CASSVRDREYSPLHF.

This clone was seen more than once but under ten times. V gene TRBV5-6 combines with J gene TRBJ1-2, with D possibly being TRBD1 (5 bases). The CDR3 is 14 amino acids. The V end was cut by 6 bases, the J end by 6 bases, with 18 bases between. The germline gives CDR1 SGHDT, CDR2 YYEEEE. In DNA form, the CDR3 reads TGTGCCAGCACCGATACCGGCAGGGTCGATGGCTACACCTTC. Amino acids: CASTDTGRVDGYTF.

This chain uses TRBV28 with TRBJ2-7, with 10 bases matching TRBD1. CDR1 and CDR2 (germline): MDHEN, SYDVKM. This CDR3 is 14 amino acids long. J lost 7 bases, V lost 2 bases, and 5 bases had no gene match. CDR3 coding DNA: TGTGCCAGCAGTTTAGGACAGGGGGTACGGGAGCAGTACTTC. Protein product: CASSLGQGVREQYF.

The J gene is TRBJ2-2, the V gene TRBV4-1, with D possibly TRBD1 on 6 matching bases. Germline V gene sequence: CDR1 MGHRA, CDR2 YSYEKL. This CDR3 region has 15 residues. Trimming pared 1 base from V and 5 bases from J, leaving 11 bases between. The CDR3: CASSQGTVKTGELFF. The CDR3 bases are TGCGCCAGCAGCCAAGGGACAGTTAAGACCGGGGAGCTGTTTTTT.

The rearrangement links TRBV7-9 to TRBJ1-1; maybe TRBD1 (5 bases). The CDR3 has 14 amino acids. Between the trimmed V and J ends, which lost 1 base and 5 bases, there was a span of 11 bases. Germline CDR1 and CDR2: SEHNR and FQNEAQ (reference sequence). CDR3 amino acids: CASSLEWGETEAFF. The CDR3 bases are TGTGCCAGCAGCTTAGAGTGGGGGGAAACTGAAGCTTTCTTT.

The rearrangement links TRBV6-5 to TRBJ1-2, with 9 bases identical to TRBD1. Unmatched junction bases numbered 4, after V lost 8 bases and J lost 3 bases. The CDR3 has 13 amino acids. From germline, CDR1 is MNHEY and CDR2 SVGAGI. CDR3 sequence reads: CASLQGADYGYTF. CDR3 nucleotides: TGTGCCAGCTTACAGGGGGCAGACTATGGCTACACCTTC.

The gene calls are TRBV6-6 and TRBJ1-2; perhaps TRBD1 as D (6 bases). CDR1 and CDR2 from the germline V gene are MNHNY and SVGAGI (reference sequence). The germline V and J ends were trimmed by 6 bases and 9 bases, with 14 bases remaining between them. This CDR3 is 12 amino acids long. This CDR3 reads CASRTTGWSYTF. CDR3 DNA: TGTGCCAGCAGAACGACAGGTTGGAGCTACACCTTC.

This clone showed up just once. The chain links TRBV30 to TRBJ1-5; TRBD1 matches 8 bases. Germline CDR1 reads GTSNPN; CDR2 reads SVGIG (reference sequence). V lost 4 bases to trimming and J lost 3 bases; unmatched junction nucleotides: 5. There are 14 residues in the CDR3. CDR3 DNA: TGTGCCTGGAAGCCGGACAGGGCCAATCAGCCCCAGCATTTT. Translating gives CAWKPDRANQPQHF.

This rearrangement joins TRBV7-2 to TRBJ2-5; TRBD1 matches 8 bases. With 5 bases clipped from V and 5 bases from J, the junction kept 7 bases outside the gene matches. From germline, CDR1 is SGHTA and CDR2 FQGNSA. The CDR3 is 14 residues long. The CDR3 loop is CASSPGGIRETQYF. The CDR3 DNA sequence: TGTGCCAGCAGCCCAGGGGGCATAAGGGAGACCCAGTACTTC.